This T cell receptor beta chain is drawn from a study of OX40 agonist ivuxolimab in advanced cancers. Study-wide context: With ivuxolimab, an agonistic anti-OX40 (CD134) antibody, patients were treated. The study, taken as a whole, reports: Expanded clones were, on average, more numerous among CD8+ T cells than CD4+.

Clones were read by immunoSEQ multiplex PCR, and TCRdb kept only the in-frame ones, dropping some. The table lists about 24,000 clones, over 60% of them singletons. In regard to this clone: Its antigen is unidentified.

The TCR sequence derives from an adult with an advanced solid tumor such as melanoma, head and neck, liver or kidney cancer. Sequences were derived from CD4+ or CD8+ T cells sorted from blood, sampled in a trial of the OX40 agonist ivuxolimab.

CDR3: CASSEAGVGYNSPLHF. As DNA, the CDR3 is TGTGCCAGCAGTGAGGCCGGGGTTGGATATAATTCACCCCTCCACTTT. This chain connects TRBV9 to TRBJ1-6; D gene unclear. This CDR3 has 16 residues. Deletions cut 5 bases from V and 4 bases from J, with 16 bases between. CDR1 and CDR2 (germline): SGDLS, YYNGEE.